This TCR beta chain was identified during a study of OX40 agonist ivuxolimab in advanced cancers. This table comes from immunoSEQ multiplex PCR, and its TCRdb copy is limited to in-frame clones, with some not included. The sample lists approximately 75,000 clones, roughly nine tenths occurring once. The germline gives CDR1 KGHSH, CDR2 LQKENI. The V end was cut by 5 bases, the J end by 3 bases, with 7 bases between. This CDR3 has 13 residues. This clone came up a few times. This chain uses TRBV18 with TRBJ2-2, with D perhaps matching TRBD2 (5 bases). Material: CD4+ or CD8+ T cells sorted from blood, obtained in a trial of the OX40 agonist ivuxolimab. The sequence was collected from an adult with an advanced solid tumor such as melanoma, head and neck, liver or kidney cancer. The CDR3 nucleotides read TGTGCCAGCTCAGGGAGTGACACCGGGGAGCTGTTTTTT. Residues: CASSGSDTGELFF.